Below, 8 T cell receptor beta chains from the same sample are listed, as sequenced in a study of T cell responses to AZD1222 COVID-19 vaccine. Only in-frame clones appear in the TCRdb table, and some are missing; sequencing was by immunoSEQ multiplex PCR. The sample carries approximately 94,000 clones, about 83% recorded once. The sample was peripheral blood, taken on day 0 of AZD1222 vaccination. The receptors come from an adult in good health.

The V call is TRBV5-1, the J call TRBJ1-4; TRBD1 matches 8 bases. Germline V gene lookup returns CDR1 SGHRS and CDR2 YFSETQ. The CDR3 sequence is 15 residues long. V was clipped by 4 bases and J by 4 bases; unmatched bases: 6. The CDR3 protein is CASSPLGQDNEKLFF. For the CDR3, the DNA is TGCGCCAGCAGCCCGCTGGGACAGGATAATGAAAAACTGTTTTTT.

The chain couples TRBV7-9 to TRBJ2-2; weak D call: TRBD1 (5 bases). Trimming cost V 5 bases and J 2 bases, with 15 bases left between them. The CDR3 length is 16 residues. In germline, CDR1 is SEHNR, CDR2 FQNEAQ (reference sequence). CDR3 amino acids: CASSPIGATNTGELFF. The DNA of the CDR3 is TGTGCCAGCAGCCCTATAGGGGCTACCAACACCGGGGAGCTGTTTTTT.

V is TRBV3-1 (or the pseudogene TRBV3-2) and J is TRBJ1-6, with 9 bases identical to TRBD1. Germline assignment: CDR1 LGHDT and CDR2 YNNKEL (reference sequence). CDR3 length: 13 residues. Germline trimming cut 3 bases from V and 9 bases from J; bases unmatched to any gene: 0. As DNA, the CDR3 is TGTGCCAGCAGCCAGACAGGGGGTTCACCCCTCCACTTT. Encoded protein: CASSQTGGSPLHF.

This clone was seen only once. The chain is built from TRBV27 and TRBJ2-1; 8 bases map to TRBD2. Per the germline V gene, CDR1 is MNHEY and CDR2 is SMNVEV (reference sequence). J gave up 4 bases and V 4 bases, and 3 bases lay outside the gene matches. The CDR3 sequence is 14 residues long. DNA of the CDR3: TGTGCCAGCAGTTCCCGGGGGGGATACAATGAGCAGTTCTTC. Translation gives CASSSRGGYNEQFF.

The chain recombines TRBV10-3 with TRBJ2-7, with D unclear. Germline CDR1 and CDR2: ENHRY and SYGVKD. There are 11 residues in the CDR3. V shed 6 bases and J shed 5 bases, with 8 bases lying between them. The CDR3, as DNA: TGTGCCATCAGGGGTTTAGACGAGCAGTACTTC. Translating it yields CAIRGLDEQYF.

This clone has only a few counts. One end of the junction does not line up with germline, which may come from a read error. V and J are TRBV15 and TRBJ1-4; D is undetermined. CDR3 length: 14 amino acids. Germline lookup yields CDR1 LNHNV and CDR2 YYDKDF (reference sequence). CDR3 coding DNA: TGTGCCACCAGCAGGGTCGACGGTAATGGAAAACTGTTTTTT. This encodes CATSRVDGNGKLFF. The variable domain in full, with the rest retrieved from reference TRBV15 and TRBJ1-4, is DAMVIQNPRYQVTQFGKPVTLSCSQTLNHNVMYWYQQKSSQAPKLLFHYYDKDFNNEADTPDNFQSRRPNTSFCFLDIRSPGLGDTAMYLCATSRVDGNGKLFFGSGTQLSVL.

This chain's CDR3 is CASSALQGNYGYTF. CDR3 coding DNA: TGTGCCAGCTCAGCCCTACAGGGTAACTATGGCTACACCTTC. This sequence joins TRBV18 and TRBJ1-2; D might be TRBD1 (6 bases). Germline lookup yields CDR1 KGHSH and CDR2 LQKENI. Between the trimmed V and J ends, which lost 5 bases and 1 base, there was a span of 11 bases. This CDR3 comprises 14 residues.

In its sample, this clone was seen once. This rearrangement joins TRBV12-3 or TRBV12-4 to TRBJ1-4; D unclear. The CDR3 runs 10 residues. The germline V and J ends were trimmed by 6 bases and 8 bases, with 4 bases remaining between them. The CDR3: CASRGEKLFF. The CDR3 region has the DNA TGTGCCAGCAGAGGGGAAAAACTGTTTTTT.